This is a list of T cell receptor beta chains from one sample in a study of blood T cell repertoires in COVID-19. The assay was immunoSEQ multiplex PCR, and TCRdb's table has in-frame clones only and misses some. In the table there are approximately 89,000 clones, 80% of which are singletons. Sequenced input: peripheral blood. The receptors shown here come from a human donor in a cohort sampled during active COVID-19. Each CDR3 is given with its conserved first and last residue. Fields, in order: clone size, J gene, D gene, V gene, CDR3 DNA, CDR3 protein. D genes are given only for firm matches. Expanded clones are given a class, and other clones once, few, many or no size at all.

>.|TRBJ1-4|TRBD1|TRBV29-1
TGCAGCGTTGAAGGACAGGGTGAAAAACTGTTTTTT
CSVEGQGEKLFF
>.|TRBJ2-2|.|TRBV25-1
TGTGCCAGCAGTGATAGTAGTGATCGGGGTATTCGGGAGCTGTTTTTT
CASSDSSDRGIRELFF
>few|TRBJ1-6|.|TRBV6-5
TGTGCCAGCAGTTACTCGACCCCCGACCGAGGGTCACCCCTCCACTTT
CASSYSTPDRGSPLHF
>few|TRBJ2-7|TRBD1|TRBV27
TGTGCCAGCAGTTTACAGGGGGCGCAATACGAGCAGTACTTC
CASSLQGAQYEQYF
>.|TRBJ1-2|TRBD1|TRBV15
TGTGCCACCAGCAGAACTCCGGGACAGGGGGAAGCTAACTATGGCTACACCTTC
CATSRTPGQGEANYGYTF
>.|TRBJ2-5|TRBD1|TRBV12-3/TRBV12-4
TGTGCCAGCAGTTGGACAGGGAGAGAGACCCAGTACTTC
CASSWTGRETQYF
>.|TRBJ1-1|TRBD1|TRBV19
TGTGCCAGTAGTATCAGGGGGGAGACTGAAGCTTTCTTT
CASSIRGETEAFF
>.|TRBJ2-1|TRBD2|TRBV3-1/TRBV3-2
TGTGCCAGCAGCCAACGGGGGGGGTCTTACAATGAGCAGTTCTTC
CASSQRGGSYNEQFF
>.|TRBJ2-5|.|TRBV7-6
TGTGCCAGCAGCTTAGGGGGGGTCCGGGAGACCCAGTACTTC
CASSLGGVRETQYF
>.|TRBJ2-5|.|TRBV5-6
TGTGCCAGCAGCTTGGGCTTTCGGAGGGAGACCCAGTACTTC
CASSLGFRRETQYF
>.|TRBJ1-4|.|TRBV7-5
TGTGTCAGAAGCTTAGTTCGGGGGGCGACGGAAAAACTGTTTTTT
CVRSLVRGATEKLFF
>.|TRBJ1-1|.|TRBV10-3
TGTGCCATCGGGAAGGGAGCTGAAGCTTTCTTT
CAIGKGAEAFF
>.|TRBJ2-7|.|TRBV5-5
TGTGCCAGCAGCTTCCTTTCCTACGAGCAGTACTTC
CASSFLSYEQYF
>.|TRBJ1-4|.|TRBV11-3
TGTGCCAGCAGCTTAGCGGCTCGGGGTAGAAAACTGTTTTTT
CASSLAARGRKLFF
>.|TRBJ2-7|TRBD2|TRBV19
TGTGCCAGTAGTTTGACTAGCGGGAGAGGCTACGAGCAGTACTTC
CASSLTSGRGYEQYF
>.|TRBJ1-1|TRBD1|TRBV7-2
TGTGCCAGCAGCTTGGGGGGACAGTTTAACACTGAAGCTTTCTTT
CASSLGGQFNTEAFF
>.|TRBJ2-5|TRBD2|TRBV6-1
TGTGCCAGCAGTGAAAAGAGGACTAGCGAGGGGGGATCCCAAGAGACCCAGTACTTC
CASSEKRTSEGGSQETQYF
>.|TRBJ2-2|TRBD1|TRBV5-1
TGCGCCAGCAGCCCCGCAATCGGGACAGGGCCCACCGGGGAGCTGTTTTTT
CASSPAIGTGPTGELFF
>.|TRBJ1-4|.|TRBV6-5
TGTGCCAGCAGGACATTGACACCCTATAATGAAAAACTGTTTTTT
CASRTLTPYNEKLFF
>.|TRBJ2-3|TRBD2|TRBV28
TGTGCCAGCAGTTTAGTCGGACTAGCGAACACAGATACGCAGTATTTT
CASSLVGLANTDTQYF
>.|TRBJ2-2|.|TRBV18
TGTGCCAGCTCACCACCACAGAGAACCGGGGAGCTGTTTTTT
CASSPPQRTGELFF
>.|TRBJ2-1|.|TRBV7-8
TGTGCCAGCAGCGGAACGGGAATCTCGAGCTCCTACAATGAGCAGTTCTTC
CASSGTGISSSYNEQFF
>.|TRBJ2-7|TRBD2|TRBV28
TGTGCCAGCATCTCCCCCGGGACTAGCGGGAGGGCTCTTGGGCAGTACTTC
CASISPGTSGRALGQYF
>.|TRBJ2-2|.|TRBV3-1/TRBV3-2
TGTGCCAGCAGCCCCGGGGATAGCTGGAACACCGGGGAGCTGTTTTTT
CASSPGDSWNTGELFF
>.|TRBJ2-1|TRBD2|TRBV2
TGTGCCAGCAAAGGGACTAGCGGGAGGGATGAGCAGTTCTTC
CASKGTSGRDEQFF
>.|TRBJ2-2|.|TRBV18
TGTGCCAGCTCACCACAGGGGGCGAACACCGGGGAGCTGTTTTTT
CASSPQGANTGELFF
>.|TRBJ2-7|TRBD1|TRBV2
TGTGCCAGCAGTCCCACCCTTATGACAGGGGCCCGCTACGAGCAGTACTTC
CASSPTLMTGARYEQYF
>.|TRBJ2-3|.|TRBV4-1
TGCGCCAGCAGCCAAGCCGGGAGTTACACAGATACGCAGTATTTT
CASSQAGSYTDTQYF
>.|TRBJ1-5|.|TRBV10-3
TGTGCCATCAGCGACGCGGGACCCCAGCATTTT
CAISDAGPQHF
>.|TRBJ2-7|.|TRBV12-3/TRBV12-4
TGTGCCAGCAGTGGAGGGAGGCCCTACGAGCAGTACTTC
CASSGGRPYEQYF
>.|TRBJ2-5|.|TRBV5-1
TGCGCCAGCAGCTTAACGGGTCGGGCGGGGAAAGAGACCCAGTACTTC
CASSLTGRAGKETQYF
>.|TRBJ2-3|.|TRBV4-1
TGCGCCAGCAGCCAAGGGCCAGGGCGGCGTCCAGATACGCAGTATTTT
CASSQGPGRRPDTQYF
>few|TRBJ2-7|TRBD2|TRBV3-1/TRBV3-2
TGTGCCAGCAGCCCTACCGGGACTAGCGGCTACGAGCAGTACTTC
CASSPTGTSGYEQYF
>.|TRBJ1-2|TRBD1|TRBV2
TGTGCCAGCAGGGTGGGACAGGGTTTTCGTGGCTACACCTTC
CASRVGQGFRGYTF
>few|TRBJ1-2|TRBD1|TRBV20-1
TGCAGTGCTAGTCGCGACAGGGTCCTTGGTCTGCACTATGGCTACACCTTC
CSASRDRVLGLHYGYTF
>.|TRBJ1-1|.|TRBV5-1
TGCGCCAGCAGCCTCCAGGGGTCCTTGAACACTGAAGCTTTCTTT
CASSLQGSLNTEAFF
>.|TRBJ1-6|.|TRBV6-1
TGTGCCAGCAGTGAATCGGGAGGGTTCCCTCAAAATTCACCCCTCCACTTT
CASSESGGFPQNSPLHF
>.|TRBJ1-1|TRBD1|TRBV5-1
TGCGCCAGCAGCCCCCGGCCGACAGGGATGAACACTGAAGCTTTCTTT
CASSPRPTGMNTEAFF
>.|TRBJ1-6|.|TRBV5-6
TGTGCCAGCAGCTTGGCCGGGGGGCGTTCACCCCTCCACTTT
CASSLAGGRSPLHF
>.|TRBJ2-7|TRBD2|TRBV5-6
TGTGCCAGCAGCTGGGGAGGTAGCGGGTCTATCTACGAGCAGTACTTC
CASSWGGSGSIYEQYF
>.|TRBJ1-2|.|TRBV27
TGTGCCAGCAAATCAATAGGGGTTTCGAGTCGCTACACCTTC
CASKSIGVSSRYTF
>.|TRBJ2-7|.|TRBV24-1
TGTGCCCCGCTGACAGGACCGAGCTCCTACGAGCAGTACTTC
CAPLTGPSSYEQYF
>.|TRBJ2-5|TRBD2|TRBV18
TGTGCCAGCGGTCAGGGTCCCGGGGGGGAGCAGTACTTC
CASGQGPGGEQYF
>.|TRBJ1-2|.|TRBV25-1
TGTGCCAGCAGTGAATCAGGGAGGATCTATGGCTACACCTTC
CASSESGRIYGYTF
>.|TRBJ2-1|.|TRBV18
TGTGCCAGCTCACCAACCCCGGCCTACAATGAGCAGTTCTTC
CASSPTPAYNEQFF
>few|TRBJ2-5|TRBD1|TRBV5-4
TGTGCCAGCAATTCCAGGGGGGAGACCCAGTACTTC
CASNSRGETQYF
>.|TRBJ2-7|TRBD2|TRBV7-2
TGTGCCAGCAGCCCCCCCGGCGGGAGGAGGTACGAGCAGTACTTC
CASSPPGGRRYEQYF
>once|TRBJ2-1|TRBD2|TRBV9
TGTGCCAGCAGCGTAGGGCTAGCGGGAGGGCCTCCTCATGAGCAGTTCTTC
CASSVGLAGGPPHEQFF
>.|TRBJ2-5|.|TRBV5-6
TGTGCCAGCAGCCAACCCCCGGGGACCCAGTACTTC
CASSQPPGTQYF
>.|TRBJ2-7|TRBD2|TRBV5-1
TGCGCCAGCAGCGTTACTAGCGGGAGGAACTCCTACGAGCAGTACTTC
CASSVTSGRNSYEQYF
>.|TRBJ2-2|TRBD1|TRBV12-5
TGTGCTAGTGGCCGGGACAGGATCGGGGAGCTGTTTTTT
CASGRDRIGELFF